One T cell receptor (beta chain) is described in this entry. Its antigen remains unknown. The germline V gene encodes CDR1 SGHTA and CDR2 FQGTGA. V was clipped by 1 base and J by 9 bases, with 10 bases between them. CDR3 length equals 14 residues. These data are taken from a study of shared clonotypes between healthy human individuals. As for the study in general: Each donor's CD4 naive and CD4 memory cells filled three plates apiece, CD8 naive two, and CD8 memory one. Study-wide results and limits: Generally, naive subsets (rather than memory subsets) showed larger estimated richness.

The material for each subset, its genomic DNA, was split evenly across several immunoSEQ plates. Assay: immunoSEQ multiplex PCR; the TCRdb copy retains only in-frame clones and omits some. This sample carries approximately 2.5 million clones, 85% to 95% of them seen once, and the ten largest clones take over 0.12%. Donors were healthy HIV-negative adults without recently reported acute infections or vaccinations. The origin of this receptor is a man between 18 and 35 years old in good health. This chain uses TRBV7-3 with TRBJ1-6; no clear D gene. The sequenced material came from naive CD4+ T cells sorted from blood. Indicated subset: CD45RA+ positively selected. Here the CDR3 DNA reads TGTGCCAGCAGCTTAAACTGGGCGGGTTCACCCCTCCACTTT. Protein product: CASSLNWAGSPLHF.